One and the same sample provided the 21 T cell receptor beta chains below, sequenced in a study of patients and donors after allogeneic stem cell transplantation. TCRdb independently ran MiXCR on the RT-PCR reads; one entry per CDR3 protein. The sample includes roughly 940,000 distinct CDR3 sequences, 18% of them seen just once. The specimen was blood, either unsorted or a sorted T cell fraction (not recorded which). All receptors come from a human donor who was either an allogeneic HSCT recipient or a stem cell or donor lymphocyte infusion donor (not recorded which). It is not recorded whose cells these are; they may come from a transplant donor.

This chain uses TRBV25-1 with TRBJ1-1; no clear D. V was trimmed by 5 bases and J by 5 bases, leaving 12 bases between them. The CDR3 loop spans 13 amino acids. CDR1 MGHDK and CDR2 SYGVNS come from the germline V gene. CDR3: CASSYRPGTEAFF. The CDR3 region has the DNA TGTGCCAGCAGTTATCGCCCGGGAACTGAAGCTTTCTTT.

The table lists this clonotype with a few counts. The gene calls are TRBV6-6 and TRBJ1-5; D is perhaps TRBD1 (6 bases). Between the trimmed V and J ends, which lost 7 bases and 5 bases, there was a span of 9 bases. Germline CDR1 MNHNY, CDR2 SVGAGI (reference sequence). The CDR3 runs 12 residues. The CDR3 coding sequence is TGTGCCAGCACGGACAGTGATCAGCCCCAGCATTTT. Translated, it gives CASTDSDQPQHF.

This clonotype was seen a handful of times. V and J are TRBV9 and TRBJ2-1, with TRBD2 matching 10 bases. From germline, CDR1 is SGDLS and CDR2 YYNGEE. This CDR3 has 15 residues. After removal of 4 bases from V and 3 bases from J, the junction contained 4 bases not matched to a gene. The DNA of the CDR3 is TGTGCCAGCAGCCAGACTAGCGGGTACTACAATGAGCAGTTCTTC. This encodes CASSQTSGYYNEQFF.

This clonotype was observed a handful of times. The chain employs TRBV5-1 and TRBJ1-2; the match to TRBD1 covers 7 bases. The V gene end was trimmed by 2 bases and the J gene end by 4 bases; junction bases not matched to a gene: 5. The CDR3 is 14 residues long. Germline CDR1 is SGHRS and CDR2 is YFSETQ. The CDR3 loop is CASSLTGDLYGYTF. The CDR3 DNA reads as TGCGCCAGCAGCTTAACAGGGGATCTCTATGGCTACACCTTC.

This clonotype came up many times. CDR3 amino acids: CASSQDPDSGYTF. The DNA of the CDR3 is TGTGCCAGCAGCCAAGACCCGGACTCTGGCTACACCTTC. The chain couples TRBV4-2 to TRBJ1-2; D is undetermined. V was trimmed by 0 bases and J by 7 bases, leaving 9 bases between them. Germline V gives CDR1 LGHNA, CDR2 YNFKEQ. The CDR3 is 13 amino acids.

The genes are TRBV7-9 and TRBJ1-5, with 7 bases identical to TRBD1. Germline values: CDR1 SEHNR, CDR2 FQNEAQ (reference sequence). The CDR3 is 14 amino acids. V dropped 5 bases and J dropped 0; count of bases not matched to a gene: 1. The CDR3 coding sequence is TGTGCCAGCAGCGGACAGGCTAGCAATCAGCCCCAGCATTTT. Amino acid sequence: CASSGQASNQPQHF.

The rearrangement links TRBV5-1 to TRBJ2-3; 13 bases are shared with TRBD2. The CDR3 is 16 residues long. V lost 4 bases and J lost 3; bases outside the gene matches: 5. Germline CDR1 reads SGHRS; CDR2 reads YFSETQ. The CDR3 DNA is TGCGCCAGCAGCGGGACTAGCGGGGACGATACAGATACGCAGTATTTT. This encodes CASSGTSGDDTDTQYF.

CDR3 DNA: TGCAGTGCTAGAGACAACCCCTACGAGCAGTACTTC. Protein: CSARDNPYEQYF. V gene TRBV20-1 combines with J gene TRBJ2-7; D is uncertain. CDR1 and CDR2 from the germline V gene are DFQATT and SNEGSKA (reference sequence). CDR3 length: 12 residues. Deletions cut 0 bases from V and 2 bases from J, with 5 bases between.

This clonotype was observed a few times. This chain joins TRBV11-3 and TRBJ2-3; a weak D match, TRBD2 (5 bases). V lost 1 base to trimming and J lost 5 bases, with 16 bases between them. This CDR3 is built from 16 residues. CDR1 is SGHNT, CDR2 YENEEA, per germline. The CDR3 coding sequence is TGTGCCAGCAGCTTAGGAGTAGGCGGGCCCGGAGATACGCAGTATTTT. It yields the protein CASSLGVGGPGDTQYF.

The CDR3 region has the DNA TGTGCCAGCAGCCCAAGGGCGGGGACGATTGACGGGACAGATACGCAGTATTTT. It codes for CASSPRAGTIDGTDTQYF. This chain uses TRBV9 with TRBJ2-3, with D tentatively TRBD2 (6 bases). V was trimmed by 4 bases and J by 3 bases, leaving 24 bases between them. Germline V gives CDR1 SGDLS, CDR2 YYNGEE. The CDR3 is made up of 18 amino acids.

The CDR3 loop reads CSAPKDGYYGYTF. The CDR3 DNA sequence: TGCAGTGCCCCAAAAGACGGATACTATGGCTACACCTTC. This rearrangement joins TRBV20-1 to TRBJ1-2; D is ambiguous. The germline V and J ends were trimmed by 6 bases and 3 bases, with 14 bases remaining between them. CDR1 DFQATT and CDR2 SNEGSKA come from the germline V gene (reference sequence). The CDR3 contains 13 residues.

The chain couples TRBV20-1 to TRBJ2-7, with 9 bases lining up with TRBD1. Germline CDR1 reads DFQATT; CDR2 reads SNEGSKA (reference sequence). This CDR3 spans 13 amino acids. V lost 5 bases to trimming and J lost 4 bases; unmatched junction nucleotides: 6. The CDR3 region has the DNA TGCAGTGCTCGGCCGGGACAGGGTTACGAGCAGTACTTC. Translated, it gives CSARPGQGYEQYF.

This clonotype appeared a few times. V usage is TRBV20-1 and J usage is TRBJ2-3; 8 bases line up with TRBD2. V lost 6 bases, J lost 3 bases, and 11 bases stayed unmatched. CDR3 length: 15 residues. Looked up from germline, CDR1 is DFQATT and CDR2 is SNEGSKA (reference sequence). DNA for the CDR3: TGCAGTGCGCCGGGAGGGAGAAGTAGAACAGATACGCAGTATTTT. This codes for CSAPGGRSRTDTQYF.

The chain is built from TRBV5-1 and TRBJ2-1; D might be TRBD1 (6 bases). V dropped 4 bases and J dropped 3 bases, with 14 bases sitting between them. The CDR3 runs to 15 residues. Germline CDR1 is SGHRS and CDR2 is YFSETQ. The DNA of the CDR3 is TGCGCCAGCAGCCGAATAACAGGGTACTACAATGAGCAGTTCTTC. Amino acids: CASSRITGYYNEQFF.

The chain employs TRBV18 and TRBJ2-7, with TRBD2 matching 8 bases. Germline CDR1 KGHSH, CDR2 LQKENI. This CDR3 has 18 residues. Unmatched junction bases numbered 15, after V lost 5 bases and J lost 0 bases. The CDR3: CASSSLGSGTLSSYEQYF. In DNA form, the CDR3 reads TGTGCCAGCTCATCGTTAGGTAGCGGGACCTTGAGCTCCTACGAGCAGTACTTC.

This chain joins TRBV21-1 and TRBJ2-2; the table's TRBD2 call for D was not verified on the DNA. TRBV21-1 is an annotated pseudogene. This CDR3 has 16 residues. CDR3 in amino acids: CASSNRLAGDTGELFF. For the CDR3, the DNA is TGTGCCAGCAGCAACAGACTAGCGGGAGACACCGGGGAGCTGTTTTTT.

This clonotype was picked up one time. The chain uses TRBV30 and TRBJ2-2; D remains unclear. This CDR3 region has 16 residues. Germline CDR1 GTSNPN, CDR2 SVGIG (reference sequence). The ends were cut back, 1 base at V and 0 bases at J, with 12 bases in the middle. CDR3 in DNA: TGTGCCTGGAGTGCCCCGGTAGCCGCGAACACCGGGGAGCTGTTTTTT. It yields the protein CAWSAPVAANTGELFF.

The gene calls are TRBV4-2 and TRBJ2-7, with 12 bases that match TRBD1. Germline assignment: CDR1 LGHNA and CDR2 YNFKEQ. V trimming: 0 bases; J trimming: 3 bases; junction bases outside the gene matches: 18. This CDR3 is 21 amino acids long. The CDR3 is CASSQDRGTGGFIRWGYEQYF. CDR3 DNA sequence: TGTGCCAGCAGCCAAGATCGGGGGACAGGGGGCTTTATCCGGTGGGGCTACGAGCAGTACTTC.

The table lists this clonotype with many counts. This chain joins TRBV12-3 or TRBV12-4 and TRBJ2-3; D possibly uses TRBD1 or TRBD2 (6 bases each). Between the trimmed V and J ends, which lost 7 bases and 0 bases, there was a span of 11 bases. The CDR3 sequence is 14 residues long. The CDR3 here is CASTPGASTDTQYF. In DNA form, the CDR3 reads TGTGCCAGCACCCCGGGGGCTAGCACAGATACGCAGTATTTT.

This clonotype was counted only a few times. This chain uses TRBV4-3 with TRBJ2-7, with 9 nucleotides matching TRBD2. The CDR3 totals 15 residues. J gave up 0 bases and V 1 base, and 1 base lay outside the gene matches. Germline V gene lookup returns CDR1 LGHNA and CDR2 YSLEER. CDR3 DNA: TGCGCCAGCAGCCAAGCTAGCGGGGTCTCCTACGAGCAGTACTTC. Translating it yields CASSQASGVSYEQYF.

This clonotype showed up just a few times. This chain joins TRBV12-3 or TRBV12-4 and TRBJ1-3; D gene ambiguous. V was pared by 6 bases and J by 0 bases, with 15 bases between. The CDR3 contains 16 residues. The CDR3 nucleotides are TGTGCCAGCAGACCCCGGGCGGCGTACTCTGGAAACACCATATATTTT. This codes for CASRPRAAYSGNTIYF.